These 9 T cell receptor beta chains were sequenced from one sample in a study of T cells in women clearing cervical HPV infection (dated by TCRdb to the late 2010s). The library relied on the immunoSEQ multiplex PCR assay. Imported from immuneACCESS, the table was reduced by TCRdb to in-frame sequences with V and J called. These copies leave out some clones; in studies compared against another copy, an unresolved V gene accounts for under half, and the cause of the remainder is not known. Per the sample table, the count is tens of thousands of clones. Jointly, the top ten make up roughly 1.5% of the sample. Sample: blood buffy coat. These receptors originate from a woman aged 18-69 years with a cervical HPV16 infection that either progressed to CIN3+ or cleared (not recorded which).

Remarks on this clone: Sequence at one end of the junction differs from germline and may be a read error. The DNA ends 3 residues before the CDR3 does, and the rest of the CDR3 is filled in from the germline J gene. The V and J genes are TRBV4-2 and TRBJ2-4; 10 bases fit TRBD1. Germline assignment: CDR1 LGHNA and CDR2 YNFKEQ. The CDR3 is made up of 15 amino acids. Here the CDR3 reads CASSRGLDRGSIQYF. The covered CDR3 bases are TGCGCCAGCAGCCGGGGATTGGACAGGGGGAGCATT.

In the case of this clone: The read is 3 residues too short to cover the CDR3 end, so that end is filled in from the germline J gene. The V call is TRBV20-1, the J call TRBJ2-7; tentatively, D is TRBD2 (6 bases). Germline values: CDR1 DFQATT, CDR2 SNEGSKA (reference sequence). V lost 0 bases and J 1 base, leaving 13 bases between the germline ends. This CDR3 comprises 15 residues. The DNA read from the CDR3 is TGCAGTGCTAGAGATATGAGGAGCGGGTCCTACGAG. This sequence encodes CSARDMRSGSYE. Given in full, the CDR3 is CSARDMRSGSYEQYF.

On this clone: The read ends 3 residues early relative to the CDR3; the germline J gene fills the gap. The rearrangement joins TRBV20-1 to TRBJ2-7; D remains unclear. This CDR3 is 11 amino acids long. V lost 4 bases to trimming and J lost 2 bases, with 6 bases between them. Germline V gene data show CDR1 as DFQATT and CDR2 as SNEGSKA (reference sequence). The CDR3 DNA, read in part, is TGCAGTGCTAATCGTGCCTACGAG. The encoded protein is CSANRAYE. The whole CDR3 protein is CSANRAYEQYF.

CDR3 bases read: TGTGCCAGTAGTAAAGTCCTGGGTTCAGTGGGAGGGGCCAACGTA. Translated: CASSKVLGSVGGANV. The whole CDR3 sequence reads CASSKVLGSVGGANVLFF. The rearrangement links TRBV19 to TRBJ1-4, with D possibly TRBD1 on 5 matching bases. The read falls 3 residues short of the CDR3 end, and the missing part is taken from the germline J gene. The germline gives CDR1 LNHDA, CDR2 SQIVND (reference sequence). The CDR3 covers 18 residues.

The CDR3 here is CASSLGQGANSPLHF. Incomplete CDR3 DNA: TGCGCCAGCAGCTTGGGACAGGGGGCGAATTCACCC. The chain couples TRBV5-1 to TRBJ1-6; TRBD1 matches at 10 bases. With the read ending 3 residues before the CDR3 end, the germline J gene is used to fill in that end. The CDR3 runs to 15 residues. Per the germline V gene, CDR1 is SGHRS and CDR2 is YFSETQ. V was clipped by 0 bases and J by 7 bases; unmatched bases: 1.

About this clone: The read finishes 3 residues shy of the CDR3 end, and the germline J gene is used to complete it. V usage is TRBV5-1 and J usage is TRBJ1-1; D may be TRBD1 (5 bases). The CDR3 has 13 amino acids. The germline gives CDR1 SGHRS, CDR2 YFSETQ. V dropped 4 bases and J dropped 4 bases, with 11 bases sitting between them. The CDR3 bases that were read are TGCGCCAGCAGCACTCAGGGTGGCACTGAA. This encodes CASSTQGGTE. The complete CDR3 protein is CASSTQGGTEAFF. Drawing the rest from reference TRBV5-1 and TRBJ1-1, the complete variable domain is KAGVTQTPRYLIKTRGQQVTLSCSPISGHRSVSWYQQTPGQGLQFLFEYFSETQRNKGNFPGRFSGRQFSNSRSEMNVSTLELGDSALYLCASSTQGGTEAFFGQGTRLTVV.

A note on this clone: At one boundary the junction diverges from the germline segment, which might be a read error. Read data end 3 residues before the CDR3 end; the end is taken from the germline J gene. The sample contains more than one DNA sequence encoding this CDR3. This chain uses TRBV19 with TRBJ1-3; the D is unclear. The CDR3 covers 15 residues. Germline CDR1 is LNHDA and CDR2 is SQIVND (reference sequence). CDR3 amino acids: CASSSSQASGNTIYF. The DNA read from the CDR3 is TGTGCCAGTAGTTCTTCCCAGGCCTCTGGAAACACA.

Comment on this clone: The read falls 3 residues short of the CDR3 end, and the missing part is taken from the germline J gene. The gene calls are TRBV6-2 or TRBV6-3 and TRBJ2-3; no reliable D call. This CDR3 is built from 13 residues. CDR1 and CDR2 (germline): MNHEY, SVGEGT. The V and J ends lost 2 bases and 4 bases respectively, with 7 bases between them. CDR3 bases read: TGTGCCAGCAGTTACGTACACGCAGATACG. Translation: CASSYVHADT. The complete CDR3 sequence is CASSYVHADTQYF.

A word on this clone: The read ends 3 residues before the CDR3 terminus; that terminus is restored from the germline J gene. V and J are TRBV6-1 and TRBJ1-5; TRBD1 agrees at 8 bases. The CDR3 loop spans 14 amino acids. From germline, CDR1 is MNHNS and CDR2 SASEGT. J was trimmed by 4 bases and V by 4 bases; bases with no gene match: 3. This CDR3 is CASSGQGANQPQHF. Partial CDR3 DNA: TGTGCCAGCAGTGGGCAGGGGGCTAATCAGCCC.